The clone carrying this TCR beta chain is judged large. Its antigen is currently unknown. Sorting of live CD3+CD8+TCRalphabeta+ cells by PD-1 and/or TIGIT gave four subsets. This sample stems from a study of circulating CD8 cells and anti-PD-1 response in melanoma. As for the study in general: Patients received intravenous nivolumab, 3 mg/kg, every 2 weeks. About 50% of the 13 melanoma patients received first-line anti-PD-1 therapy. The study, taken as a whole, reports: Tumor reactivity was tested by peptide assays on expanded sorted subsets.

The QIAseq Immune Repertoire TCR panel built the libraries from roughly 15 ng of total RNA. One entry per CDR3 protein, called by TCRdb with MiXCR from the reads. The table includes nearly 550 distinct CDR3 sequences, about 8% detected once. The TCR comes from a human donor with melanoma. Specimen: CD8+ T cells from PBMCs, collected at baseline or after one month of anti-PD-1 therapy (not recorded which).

The DNA for the CDR3 is TGCAGTGCTTGGACTAGGAGGGCTGAAGATGAGCAGTTCTTC. This translates into CSAWTRRAEDEQFF. The chain combines TRBV20-1 with TRBJ2-1; 7 positions match TRBD2. CDR1 is DFQATT and CDR2 is SNEGSKA in the germline V gene (reference sequence). The CDR3 covers 14 residues. V shed 5 bases, J shed 8 bases, and the junction held 12 bases outside the gene matches.